The 22 T cell receptor beta chains below all came from one sample that was sequenced in a study of CD8 T cells in ankylosing spondylitis. Their antigen targets remain unknown. Study-wide findings and caveats: Typical of ankylosing spondylitis blood, it appeared, was a TCR beta motif of eight highly homologous variants.

TCRdb re-called the 5' RACE reads with MiXCR, one entry per CDR3 protein. The sample shows hundreds of thousands of distinct CDR3 sequences, about 10% of them seen only once. Sequencing used blood, either unsorted or a sorted T cell fraction (not recorded which). The receptors shown here come from a male donor with ankylosing spondylitis.

The gene calls are TRBV29-1 and TRBJ2-5, with TRBD2 matching 12 bases. The CDR3 contains 16 residues. V dropped 6 bases and J dropped 5; count of bases not matched to a gene: 13. Germline V gives CDR1 SQVTM, CDR2 ANQGSEA. CDR3 residues: CSVAGLAGTVGETQYF. CDR3 in DNA: TGCAGCGTAGCAGGACTAGCGGGAACCGTAGGGGAGACCCAGTACTTC.

The V gene is TRBV29-1, the J gene TRBJ2-1; D gene uncertain. Germline V CDR1 and CDR2: SQVTM, ANQGSEA. This CDR3 spans 10 amino acids. V shed 4 bases and J shed 13 bases, with 11 bases lying between them. CDR3: CSVVRVKQFF. The CDR3 DNA is TGCAGCGTTGTTCGGGTAAAACAGTTCTTC.

The chain employs TRBV5-5 and TRBJ2-7; no clear D gene. CDR3 length equals 12 residues. The V end was cut by 2 bases, the J end by 3 bases, with 6 bases between. CDR1 is SGHKS, CDR2 YYEKEE, per germline (reference sequence). In DNA, the CDR3 is TGTGCCAGCAGCTTCGCGTACTACGAGCAGTACTTC. Encoded protein: CASSFAYYEQYF.

J is TRBJ1-2 and V is TRBV7-2, with D perhaps matching TRBD1 (5 bases). Between the trimmed V and J ends, which lost 1 base and 6 bases, there was a span of 15 bases. There are 15 residues in the CDR3. Germline-derived CDR1 and CDR2 are SGHTA and FQGNSA. In nucleotides, the CDR3 is TGTGCCAGCAGCTTAGGCGCAGGGACGGGCGATGGCTACACCTTC. The encoded protein is CASSLGAGTGDGYTF.

The chain uses TRBV5-1 and TRBJ2-3, with D uncertain. V was cut by 4 bases and J by 2 bases, with 14 bases left in between. The CDR3 length is 15 residues. CDR1 is SGHRS, CDR2 YFSETQ, per germline. CDR3 coding DNA: TGCGCCAGCAGCCCCAGGAGCATCCACACAGATACGCAGTATTTT. Its protein is CASSPRSIHTDTQYF.

This clonotype was detected once. V gene TRBV4-3 combines with J gene TRBJ2-2; 9 nucleotides align to TRBD1. Germline V gene data show CDR1 as LGHNA and CDR2 as YSLEER. V lost 2 bases and J lost 5; bases outside the gene matches: 6. The length of the CDR3 is 16 residues. The CDR3 DNA is TGCGCCAGCAGCCAACGACAGGGGGGAGGGACCGGGGAGCTGTTTTTT. Protein: CASSQRQGGGTGELFF.

This clonotype has just a few counts. The rearrangement joins TRBV6-2 or TRBV6-3 to TRBJ2-1, with no clear D. The CDR3 runs to 14 residues. The V end lost 4 bases, the J end lost 5 bases, and 12 bases lay between the germline ends. The V gene's germline CDR1 is MNHEY and CDR2 SVGEGT. CDR3 residues: CASSSSQVDNEQFF. The CDR3 DNA sequence: TGTGCCAGCAGTTCCTCTCAAGTAGACAATGAGCAGTTCTTC.

Ten or more counts support this clonotype. The chain uses TRBV29-1 and TRBJ2-2; D is unclear. The germline V and J ends were trimmed by 7 bases and 1 base, with 13 bases remaining between them. This CDR3 spans 14 amino acids. CDR1 is SQVTM and CDR2 is ANQGSEA in the germline V gene. CDR3 residues: CSARPQVNTGELFF. CDR3 sequence (DNA): TGCAGCGCCCGCCCACAAGTGAACACCGGGGAGCTGTTTTTT.

This clonotype has only a few counts. J is TRBJ2-1 and V is TRBV7-3; D is unresolved. The CDR3 extends over 15 amino acids. V shed 4 bases and J shed 1 base, with 11 bases lying between them. Germline V gene sequence: CDR1 SGHTA, CDR2 FQGTGA. CDR3: CASSSGRISYNEQFF. The CDR3 nucleotides read TGTGCCAGCAGCTCAGGCAGGATTTCCTACAATGAGCAGTTCTTC.

The chain recombines TRBV18 with TRBJ1-2; D call uncertain. The length of the CDR3 is 14 residues. V lost 2 bases and J lost 6, with 13 bases in between. The germline gives CDR1 KGHSH, CDR2 LQKENI. The CDR3 sequence: CASSPGTGEHGYTF. CDR3 DNA sequence: TGTGCCAGCTCACCAGGCACGGGAGAGCATGGCTACACCTTC.

The J gene is TRBJ2-7, the V gene TRBV2; tentative D call: TRBD2 (5 bases). Germline-derived CDR1 and CDR2 are SNHLY and FYNNEI. V was shortened by 7 bases and J by 6 bases, with 16 bases between the two germline ends. The CDR3 length is 13 residues. The DNA for the CDR3 is TGTGCCAGCAAAGTGGGCTGGCGGGTCGAGCAGTACTTC. This translates into CASKVGWRVEQYF.

The DNA for the CDR3 is TGCGCCAGCAGCGTAGCGGGAGCGGACAATGAGCAGTTCTTC. It is translated as CASSVAGADNEQFF. This rearrangement joins TRBV10-1 to TRBJ2-1, with 9 bases fitting TRBD2. From germline, CDR1 is WNHNN and CDR2 SYGVQD (reference sequence). This CDR3 has 14 residues. Trimming cost V 6 bases and J 5 bases; bases outside gene matches: 5.

The chain employs TRBV10-3 and TRBJ2-7; a weak D match, TRBD1 (7 bases). The length of the CDR3 is 14 residues. Trimming took off 2 bases at V and 3 bases at J, with 11 bases between the two ends. CDR1 is ENHRY, CDR2 SYGVKD, per germline. The CDR3: CAISEAGGGYEQYF. For the CDR3, the DNA is TGTGCCATCAGTGAGGCAGGGGGAGGCTACGAGCAGTACTTC.

In its sample, this clonotype was seen a few times. The chain uses TRBV20-1 and TRBJ2-5, with TRBD2 identical over 9 bases. The germline V gene has CDR1 DFQATT and CDR2 SNEGSKA (reference sequence). The CDR3 spans 14 residues. V shed 4 bases and J 5 bases; nucleotides not matched to a gene: 8. Here the CDR3 reads CSAKAGGRGETQYF. The CDR3 DNA sequence: TGCAGTGCTAAGGCTGGCGGGAGGGGGGAGACCCAGTACTTC.

This clonotype was seen at least ten times. The V call is TRBV29-1, the J call TRBJ1-1; no definite D call. The CDR3 has 12 residues. Germline V lookup: CDR1 SQVTM, CDR2 ANQGSEA. V lost 6 bases and J lost 2, with 10 bases in between. In nucleotides, the CDR3 is TGCAGCGTCGCAGCGTTTAACACTGAAGCTTTCTTT. Encoded protein: CSVAAFNTEAFF.

The gene calls are TRBV6-1 and TRBJ2-7; D might be TRBD1 (6 bases). The germline gives CDR1 MNHNS, CDR2 SASEGT. V gave up 7 bases and J gave up 0 bases, with 16 bases separating them. CDR3 size: 15 residues. The CDR3 DNA reads TGTGCCAGCAAGACCACCGGGACAAGCTCCTACGAGCAGTACTTC. It is translated as CASKTTGTSSYEQYF.

In this sample, this clonotype turned up many times. V usage is TRBV5-1 and J usage is TRBJ2-7, with 7 nucleotides matching TRBD1. This CDR3 comprises 12 residues. The V and J ends lost 2 bases and 11 bases, in that order; junction bases with no gene match: 7. The germline CDR1 and CDR2 sequences are SGHRS and YFSETQ. The CDR3 sequence is CASSFAGGEKYF. The CDR3 DNA sequence: TGCGCCAGCAGCTTTGCAGGGGGTGAGAAGTACTTC.

V is TRBV5-4 and J is TRBJ2-7; D might be TRBD1 (6 bases). Germline CDR1 is SGHNT and CDR2 is YYREEE (reference sequence). Trimming left V 3 bases short and J 5 bases short, with 18 bases between. The CDR3 consists of 15 residues. CDR3 sequence: CASSWVGRGDNEQYF. DNA of the CDR3: TGTGCCAGCAGCTGGGTAGGGAGAGGGGACAACGAGCAGTACTTC.

The V gene is TRBV6-1, the J gene TRBJ2-3; 8 positions agree with TRBD2. CDR1 and CDR2 from the germline V gene are MNHNS and SASEGT. This CDR3 contains 17 residues. Losses at the gene ends were 6 bases for V and 4 bases for J; bases not matched to a gene: 15. The CDR3 DNA sequence: TGTGCCAGCAGCGAAACCGGGACTAGATGGTTCCCAGATACGCAGTATTTT. Translation gives CASSETGTRWFPDTQYF.

There are a few counts of this clonotype. V is TRBV4-3 and J is TRBJ1-2; maybe TRBD1 (6 bases). The CDR3 has 14 residues. CDR1 is LGHNA, CDR2 YSLEER, per germline. Trimming took off 0 bases at V and 8 bases at J, with 13 bases between the two ends. The CDR3 loop is CASSQDAGARGYTF. The CDR3 DNA follows: TGCGCCAGCAGCCAAGACGCGGGGGCTCGGGGCTACACCTTC.

V gene TRBV2 combines with J gene TRBJ2-7; TRBD1 aligns across 8 bases. The V gene end was trimmed by 5 bases and the J gene end by 2 bases; junction bases not matched to a gene: 5. CDR1 and CDR2 (germline): SNHLY, FYNNEI. This CDR3 has 14 residues. CDR3: CASSTGGIAYEQYF. The DNA for the CDR3 is TGTGCCAGCAGTACAGGGGGGATAGCCTACGAGCAGTACTTC. Based on the CDR3 plus reference TRBV2 and TRBJ2-7, the full variable domain is EPEVTQTPSHQVTQMGQEVILRCVPISNHLYFYWYRQILGQKVEFLVSFYNNEISEKSEIFDDQFSVERPDGSNFTLKIRSTKLEDSAMYFCASSTGGIAYEQYFGPGTRLTVT.

This clonotype was seen at least ten times. This chain uses TRBV2 with TRBJ2-3; D ambiguous. Looked up from germline, CDR1 is SNHLY and CDR2 is FYNNEI. Trimming left V 8 bases short and J 0 bases short, with 3 bases between. This CDR3 has 11 residues. For the CDR3, the DNA is TGTGCCAGCCACAGCACAGATACGCAGTATTTT. It translates to CASHSTDTQYF. The whole variable domain, remainder taken from reference TRBV2 and TRBJ2-3, is EPEVTQTPSHQVTQMGQEVILRCVPISNHLYFYWYRQILGQKVEFLVSFYNNEISEKSEIFDDQFSVERPDGSNFTLKIRSTKLEDSAMYFCASHSTDTQYFGPGTRLTVL.